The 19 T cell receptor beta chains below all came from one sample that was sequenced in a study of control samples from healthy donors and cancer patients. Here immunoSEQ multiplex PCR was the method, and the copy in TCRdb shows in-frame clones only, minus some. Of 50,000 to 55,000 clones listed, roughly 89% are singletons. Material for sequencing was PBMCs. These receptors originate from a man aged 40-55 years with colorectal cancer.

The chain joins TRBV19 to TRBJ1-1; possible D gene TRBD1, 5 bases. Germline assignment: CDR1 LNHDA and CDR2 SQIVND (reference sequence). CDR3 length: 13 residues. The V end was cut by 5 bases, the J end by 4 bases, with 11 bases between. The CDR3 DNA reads TGTGCCAGTAGTTCCCGACAGACCACTGAAGCTTTCTTT. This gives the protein CASSSRQTTEAFF.

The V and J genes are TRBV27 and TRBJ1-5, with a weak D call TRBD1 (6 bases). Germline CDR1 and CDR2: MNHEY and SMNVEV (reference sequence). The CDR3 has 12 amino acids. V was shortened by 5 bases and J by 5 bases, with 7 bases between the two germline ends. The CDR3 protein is CASSNRDQPQHF. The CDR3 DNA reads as TGTGCCAGCAGTAACAGGGATCAGCCCCAGCATTTT.

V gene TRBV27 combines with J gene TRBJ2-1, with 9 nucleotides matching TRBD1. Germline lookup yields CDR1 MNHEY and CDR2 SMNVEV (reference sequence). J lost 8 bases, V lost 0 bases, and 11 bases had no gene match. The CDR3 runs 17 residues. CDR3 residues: CASSLSLQGASYDEQFF. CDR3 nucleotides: TGTGCCAGCAGTTTATCGCTACAGGGGGCCAGTTATGATGAGCAGTTCTTC.

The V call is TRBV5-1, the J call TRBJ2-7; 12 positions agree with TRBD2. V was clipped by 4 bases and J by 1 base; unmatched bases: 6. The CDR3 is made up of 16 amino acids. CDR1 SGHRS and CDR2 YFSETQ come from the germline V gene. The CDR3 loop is CASSPGTSGPSYEQYF. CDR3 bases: TGCGCCAGCAGCCCCGGGACTAGCGGGCCATCCTACGAGCAGTACTTC.

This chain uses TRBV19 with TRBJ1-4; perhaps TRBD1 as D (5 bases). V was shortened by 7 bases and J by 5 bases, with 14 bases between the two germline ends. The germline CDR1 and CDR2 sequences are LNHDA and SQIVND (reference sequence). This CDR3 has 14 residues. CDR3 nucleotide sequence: TGTGCCAGTACCCAGGGACGGTGGAATGAAAAACTGTTTTTT. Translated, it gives CASTQGRWNEKLFF.

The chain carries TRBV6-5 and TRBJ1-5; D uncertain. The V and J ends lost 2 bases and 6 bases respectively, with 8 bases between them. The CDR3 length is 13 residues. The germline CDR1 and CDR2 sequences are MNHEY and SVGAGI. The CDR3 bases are TGTGCCAGCAGTTACACTGAGGGTCAGCCCCAGCATTTT. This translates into CASSYTEGQPQHF.

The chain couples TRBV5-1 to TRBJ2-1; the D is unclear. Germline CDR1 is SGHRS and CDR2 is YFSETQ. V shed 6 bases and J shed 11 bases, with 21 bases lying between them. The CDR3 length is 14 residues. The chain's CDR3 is CASTDRVPSHKQFF. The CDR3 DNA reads TGCGCCAGCACGGACCGTGTCCCCTCACACAAGCAGTTCTTC.

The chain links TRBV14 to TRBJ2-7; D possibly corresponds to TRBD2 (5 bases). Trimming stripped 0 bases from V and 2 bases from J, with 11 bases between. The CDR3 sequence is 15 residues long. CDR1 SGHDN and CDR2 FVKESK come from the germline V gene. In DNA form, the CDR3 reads TGTGCCAGCAGCCAAGACGCCAGGACTCCCTACGAGCAGTACTTC. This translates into CASSQDARTPYEQYF. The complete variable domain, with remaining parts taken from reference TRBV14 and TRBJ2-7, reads EAGVTQFPSHSVIEKGQTVTLRCDPISGHDNLYWYRRVMGKEIKFLLHFVKESKQDESGMPNNRFLAERTGGTYSTLKVQPAELEDSGVYFCASSQDARTPYEQYFGPGTRLTVT.

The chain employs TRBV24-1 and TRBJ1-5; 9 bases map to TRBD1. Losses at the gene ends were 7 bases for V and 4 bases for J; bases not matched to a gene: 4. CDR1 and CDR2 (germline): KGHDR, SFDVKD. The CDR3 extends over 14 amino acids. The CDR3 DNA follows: TGTGCCACCAGCGACAGGGGGGCGAATCAGCCCCAGCATTTT. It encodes CATSDRGANQPQHF.

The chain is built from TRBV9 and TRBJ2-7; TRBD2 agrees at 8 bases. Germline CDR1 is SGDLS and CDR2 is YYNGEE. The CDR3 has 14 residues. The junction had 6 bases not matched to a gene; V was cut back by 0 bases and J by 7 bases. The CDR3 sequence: CASSVEAAGVEQYF. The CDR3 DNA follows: TGTGCCAGCAGCGTAGAGGCAGCGGGAGTAGAGCAGTACTTC. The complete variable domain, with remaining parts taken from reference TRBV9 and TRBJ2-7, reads DSGVTQTPKHLITATGQRVTLRCSPRSGDLSVYWYQQSLDQGLQFLIQYYNGEERAKGNILERFSAQQFPDLHSELNLSSLELGDSALYFCASSVEAAGVEQYFGPGTRLTVT.

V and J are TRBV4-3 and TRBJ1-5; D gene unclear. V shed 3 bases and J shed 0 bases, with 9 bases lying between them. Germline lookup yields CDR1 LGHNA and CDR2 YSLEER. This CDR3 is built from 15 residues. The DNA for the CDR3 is TGCGCCAGCAGCCAGGAGGTCTATAGCAATCAGCCCCAGCATTTT. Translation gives CASSQEVYSNQPQHF.

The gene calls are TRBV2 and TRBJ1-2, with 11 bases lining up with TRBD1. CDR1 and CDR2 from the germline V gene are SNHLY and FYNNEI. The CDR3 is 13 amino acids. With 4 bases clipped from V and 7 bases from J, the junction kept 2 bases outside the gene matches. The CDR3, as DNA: TGTGCCAGCAGTGGGACAGGGGGCAGTGGCTACACCTTC. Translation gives CASSGTGGSGYTF.

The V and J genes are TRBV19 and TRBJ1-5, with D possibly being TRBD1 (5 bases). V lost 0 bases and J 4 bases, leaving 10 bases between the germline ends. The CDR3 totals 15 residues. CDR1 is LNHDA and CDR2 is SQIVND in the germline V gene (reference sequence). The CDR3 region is CASSIDLDSNQPQHF. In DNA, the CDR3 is TGTGCCAGTAGTATAGACCTAGACAGTAATCAGCCCCAGCATTTT.

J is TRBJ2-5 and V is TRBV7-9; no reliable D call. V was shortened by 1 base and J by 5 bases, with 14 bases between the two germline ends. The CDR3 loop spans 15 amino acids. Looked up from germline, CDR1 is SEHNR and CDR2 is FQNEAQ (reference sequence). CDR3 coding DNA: TGTGCCAGCAGCTTAGGTGAAAGTAAATACGAGACCCAGTACTTC. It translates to CASSLGESKYETQYF.

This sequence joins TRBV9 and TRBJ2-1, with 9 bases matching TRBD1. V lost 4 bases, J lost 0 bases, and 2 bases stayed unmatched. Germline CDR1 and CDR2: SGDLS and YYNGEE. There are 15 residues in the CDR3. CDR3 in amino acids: CASSLQGASYNEQFF. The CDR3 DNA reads TGTGCCAGCAGCCTACAGGGGGCCTCCTACAATGAGCAGTTCTTC.

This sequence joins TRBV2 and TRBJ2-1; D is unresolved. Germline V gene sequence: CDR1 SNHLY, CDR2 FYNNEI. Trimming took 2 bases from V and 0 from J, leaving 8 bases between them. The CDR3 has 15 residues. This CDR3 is CASSETLSSYNEQFF. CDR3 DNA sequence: TGTGCCAGCAGTGAAACCCTTAGCTCCTACAATGAGCAGTTCTTC.

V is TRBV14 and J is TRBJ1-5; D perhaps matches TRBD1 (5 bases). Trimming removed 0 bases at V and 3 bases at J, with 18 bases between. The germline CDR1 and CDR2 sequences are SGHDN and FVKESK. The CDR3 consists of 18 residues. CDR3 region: CASSQDNRGPWANQPQHF. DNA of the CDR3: TGTGCCAGCAGCCAAGATAATCGGGGACCGTGGGCCAATCAGCCCCAGCATTTT.

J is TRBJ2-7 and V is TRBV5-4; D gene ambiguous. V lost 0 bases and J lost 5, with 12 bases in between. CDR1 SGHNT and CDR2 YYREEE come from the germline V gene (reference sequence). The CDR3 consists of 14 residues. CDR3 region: CASSLELRIHEQYF. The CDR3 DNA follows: TGTGCCAGCAGCTTGGAGCTCCGGATACACGAGCAGTACTTC.

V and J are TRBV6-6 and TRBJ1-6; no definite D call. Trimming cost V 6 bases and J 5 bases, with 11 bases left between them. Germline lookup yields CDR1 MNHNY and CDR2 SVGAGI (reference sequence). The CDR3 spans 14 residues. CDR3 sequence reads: CASRQTRDNSPLHF. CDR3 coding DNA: TGTGCCAGCAGGCAGACAAGAGATAATTCACCCCTCCACTTT.